The 9 T cell receptor beta chains below were found in one sample sequenced in a study of T-cell reconstitution after alpha-beta-depleted transplantation in children. Preparation of the TCRbeta library used unique molecular identifiers. TCRdb re-called the PCR reads with MiXCR, one entry per CDR3 protein. The data contain about 980,000 distinct CDR3 sequences, less than 30% of them seen just once; the ten biggest clones take up around 30%. Sample: PBMCs, mostly from graft donor cells, taken 360 days after TCRalphabeta/CD19-depleted stem cell transplant. The receptors here all came from a boy under two years old who had a stem cell transplant for SCID, so the T cells may come from the graft donor.

The V gene is TRBV29-1, the J gene TRBJ2-6; D not certain. Trimming shortened V by 1 base and J by 6 bases, and 7 bases separated the two germline ends. Per the germline V gene, CDR1 is SQVTM and CDR2 is ANQGSEA. This CDR3 is 13 amino acids long. The CDR3 protein is CSVEVPSANVLTF. The CDR3 nucleotides read TGCAGCGTTGAAGTACCGTCGGCCAACGTCCTGACTTTC.

This clonotype was counted a few times. The V call is TRBV6-5, the J call TRBJ2-7; tentative D call: TRBD2 (5 bases). Trimming stripped 8 bases from V and 0 bases from J, with 14 bases between. This CDR3 has 14 amino acids. Germline CDR1 and CDR2: MNHEY and SVGAGI. The CDR3 here is CASSPGYNSYEQYF. CDR3 nucleotides: TGTGCCAGCTCCCCGGGATATAACTCCTACGAGCAGTACTTC.

The V call is TRBV7-9, the J call TRBJ1-5, with a weak D call TRBD1 (6 bases). The ends were cut back, 1 base at V and 5 bases at J, with 12 bases in the middle. Per germline, CDR1 SEHNR and CDR2 FQNEAQ (reference sequence). CDR3 length: 15 residues. DNA of the CDR3: TGTGCCAGCAGCTTAGGGGCAGGGGACTATCAGCCCCAGCATTTT. It specifies CASSLGAGDYQPQHF.

The J gene is TRBJ2-1, the V gene TRBV11-2; D is perhaps TRBD1 or TRBD2 (6 bases each). The CDR3 is made up of 15 amino acids. Between the trimmed V and J ends, which lost 5 bases and 2 bases, there was a span of 13 bases. Germline CDR1 SGHAT, CDR2 FQNNGV. Written as DNA, the CDR3 is TGTGCCAGCAGCCCACAGGGAGGTGCCTACAATGAGCAGTTCTTC. Its translation is CASSPQGGAYNEQFF.

The gene calls are TRBV9 and TRBJ1-6; no reliable D call. Germline CDR1 SGDLS, CDR2 YYNGEE. This CDR3 is built from 14 residues. V was cut by 2 bases and J by 7 bases, with 10 bases left in between. The CDR3 nucleotides are TGTGCCAGCAGCGTGGCGGACGGGAATTCACCCCTCCACTTT. Translation: CASSVADGNSPLHF.

The V and J genes are TRBV12-3 or TRBV12-4 and TRBJ2-1; maybe TRBD1 (5 bases). This CDR3 spans 12 amino acids. Trimming shortened V by 6 bases and J by 9 bases, and 12 bases separated the two germline ends. The CDR3 DNA follows: TGTGCCAGCAGACTCAATAGGGGTGAGCAGTTCTTC. Amino acid sequence: CASRLNRGEQFF.

The rearrangement links TRBV9 to TRBJ2-1; 8 bases are shared with TRBD2. CDR1 SGDLS and CDR2 YYNGEE come from the germline V gene. Germline trimming cut 3 bases from V and 5 bases from J; bases unmatched to any gene: 7. The CDR3 covers 15 residues. The DNA of the CDR3 is TGTGCCAGCAGCGCCCTTAGCGGGGCAAACAATGAGCAGTTCTTC. Translated: CASSALSGANNEQFF.

The J gene is TRBJ2-3, the V gene TRBV20-1; no firm D call. The CDR3 spans 13 residues. Per germline, CDR1 DFQATT and CDR2 SNEGSKA (reference sequence). For the CDR3, the DNA is TGCGCCATATCTACGGGCAGCACAGATACGCAGTATTTT. It translates to CAISTGSTDTQYF.

The chain joins TRBV5-4 to TRBJ1-3; D is ambiguous. Germline V CDR1 and CDR2: SGHNT, YYREEE (reference sequence). The V and J ends lost 4 bases and 2 bases respectively, with 10 bases between them. The CDR3 totals 14 residues. The CDR3 sequence: CASSERGTGNTIYF. The CDR3 region has the DNA TGTGCCAGCAGCGAACGAGGCACTGGAAACACCATATATTTT.